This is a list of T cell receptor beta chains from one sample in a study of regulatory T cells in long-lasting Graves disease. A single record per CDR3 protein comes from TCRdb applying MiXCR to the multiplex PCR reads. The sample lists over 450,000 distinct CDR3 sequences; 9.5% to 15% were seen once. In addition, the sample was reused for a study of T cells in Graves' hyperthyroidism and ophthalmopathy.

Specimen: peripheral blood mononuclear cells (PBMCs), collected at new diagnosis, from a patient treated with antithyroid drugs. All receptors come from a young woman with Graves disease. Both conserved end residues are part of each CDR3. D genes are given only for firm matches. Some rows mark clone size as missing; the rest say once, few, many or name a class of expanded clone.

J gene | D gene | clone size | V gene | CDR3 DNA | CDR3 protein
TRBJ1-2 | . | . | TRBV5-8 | TGTGCCAGCACCTCTCCCCTAGACACCTTC | CASTSPLDTF
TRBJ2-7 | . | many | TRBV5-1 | TGCGCCAGCAGCCAAATTATACAGGGTTACGAGCAGTACTTC | CASSQIIQGYEQYF
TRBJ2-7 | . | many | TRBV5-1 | TGCGCCAGCAGCGGGGGTACGGTTCTCCTGGACGAGCAGTACTTC | CASSGGTVLLDEQYF
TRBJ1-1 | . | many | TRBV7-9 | TGTGCCAGCAGTTTGGTTCTGAACACTGAAGCTTTCTTT | CASSLVLNTEAFF
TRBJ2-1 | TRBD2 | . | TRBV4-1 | TGCGCCAGCAGCCAATCTTCTAGCGGGAGCGTTTTTGTCTTGAATGAGCAGTTCTTC | CASSQSSSGSVFVLNEQFF
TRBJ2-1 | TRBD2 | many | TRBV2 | TGTGCCAGCAGTCCCCTTTGGACTAGCGGATCCTACAATGAGCAGTTCTTC | CASSPLWTSGSYNEQFF
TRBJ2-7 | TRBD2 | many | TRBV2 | TGTGCCAGCAGTGGAACTAGCGGCTCCTACGAGCAGTACTTC | CASSGTSGSYEQYF
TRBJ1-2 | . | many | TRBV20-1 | TGCAGTGCTAGCCCCCAAGGTGTTGCGGGCTACACCTTC | CSASPQGVAGYTF
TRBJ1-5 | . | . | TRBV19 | TGTGCCAGTAGCCCAGGGGAGGGCAATCAGCCCCAGCATTTT | CASSPGEGNQPQHF
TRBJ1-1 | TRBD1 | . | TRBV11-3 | TGTGCCAGCAGCTTCATGACAGGGGGAAATACTGAAGCTTTCTTT | CASSFMTGGNTEAFF
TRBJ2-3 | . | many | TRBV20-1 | TGCAGTGTCGGGAGACGCACAGATACGCAGTATTTT | CSVGRRTDTQYF
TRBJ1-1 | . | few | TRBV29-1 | TGCAGCGTTGACAGGGTGGGCACTGAAGCTTTCTTT | CSVDRVGTEAFF
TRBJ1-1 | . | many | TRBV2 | TGTGCCAGCATGAAGGAGAAGTACACTGAAGCTTTCTTT | CASMKEKYTEAFF
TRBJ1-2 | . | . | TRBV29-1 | TGCAGCTATGAATTTTATGGCTACACCTTC | CSYEFYGYTF
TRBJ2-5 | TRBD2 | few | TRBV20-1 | TGCAGTGCCGAAGGGCGGGAGGGCTCGTTGCGGGAGACCCAGTACTTC | CSAEGREGSLRETQYF
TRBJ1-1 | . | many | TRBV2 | TGTGCCAGCAGTGTGGTAGAGAACACTGAAGCTTTCTTT | CASSVVENTEAFF
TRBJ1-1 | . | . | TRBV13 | TGTGCCAGCAGCTTAGGCCGGGTGCACACTGAAGCTTTCTTT | CASSLGRVHTEAFF
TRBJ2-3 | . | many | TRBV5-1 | TGCGCCAGCAGACCGGGAGATGGGGGCACAGATACGCAGTATTTT | CASRPGDGGTDTQYF
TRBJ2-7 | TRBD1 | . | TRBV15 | TGTGCCACCAGCATAGACAGGGCCTACGAGCAGTACTTC | CATSIDRAYEQYF
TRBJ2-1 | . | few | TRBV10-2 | TGCGCCAGCAGTGAGTCGAATCGCCGGAGTATGCACGATGAGCAGTTCTTC | CASSESNRRSMHDEQFF
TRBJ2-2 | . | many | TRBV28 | TGTGCCAGCAGTCCGATCTCGTTCGTTTTCGTATCCGGGGAGCTGTTTTTT | CASSPISFVFVSGELFF
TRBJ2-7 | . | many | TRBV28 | TGTGCCAGCAGTCCCCCGCCAGGGATGCACGAGCAGTACTTC | CASSPPPGMHEQYF
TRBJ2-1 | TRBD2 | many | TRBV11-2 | TGTGCCAGCAGTACATCAGCGGGACTTTCCTACAATGAGCAGTTCTTC | CASSTSAGLSYNEQFF
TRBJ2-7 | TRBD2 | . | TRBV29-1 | TGCAGCGTTGGTGGGCGGGAGCCCGCCCCTTACGAGCAGTACTTC | CSVGGREPAPYEQYF
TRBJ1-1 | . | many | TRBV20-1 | TGCAGTGCTAGAGCCGGGAGGGACACTGAAGCTTTCTTT | CSARAGRDTEAFF
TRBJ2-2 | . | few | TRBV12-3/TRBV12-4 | TGTGCCAGCAGTTTGTATACAGTCCTGAACACCGGGGAGCTGTTTTTT | CASSLYTVLNTGELFF
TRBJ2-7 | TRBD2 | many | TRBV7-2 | TGTGCCAGCAGCAGGAAAGCGGGAGGGCCCGACGAGCAGTACTTC | CASSRKAGGPDEQYF
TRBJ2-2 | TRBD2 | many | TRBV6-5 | TGTGCCAGCAGTTCACCGGGACTAGCGGGAGGGGCCGGGGAGCTGTTTTTT | CASSSPGLAGGAGELFF
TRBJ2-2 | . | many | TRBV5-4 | TGTGCCAGCAGCCCCTGGCTTAACGGGGAGCTGTTTTTT | CASSPWLNGELFF
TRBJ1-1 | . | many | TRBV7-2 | TGTGCCAGCAGCTTAAGGGAGGGGATATGGGTGAACACTGAAGCTTTCTTT | CASSLREGIWVNTEAFF
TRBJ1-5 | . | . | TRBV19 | TGTGCCAGTACCTCCTGGGGCCAGCCCCAGCATTTT | CASTSWGQPQHF
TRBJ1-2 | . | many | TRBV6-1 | TGTGCCAGCAGTGAGGGGGGATTTTTGGGTTATGGCTACACCTTC | CASSEGGFLGYGYTF
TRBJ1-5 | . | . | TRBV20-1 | TGCAGTGCTAGACCAGGGAGAGGTAATCAGCCCCAGCATTTT | CSARPGRGNQPQHF
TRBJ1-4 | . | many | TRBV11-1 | TGTGCCAGCAGCCCTGGGGGGCGAAAACTGTTTTTT | CASSPGGRKLFF
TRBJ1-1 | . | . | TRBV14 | TGTGCCAGCAGCCGCGCAGGGGCCGGAAGGGGAGCTTTCTTT | CASSRAGAGRGAFF
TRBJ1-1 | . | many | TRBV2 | TGTGCCAGCAGTGAAACGAGGGGAATGAACACTGAAGCTTTCTTT | CASSETRGMNTEAFF
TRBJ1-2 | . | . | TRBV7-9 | TGTGCCAGCAGCTCCCCGGGTCTCGGTGGCTACACCTTC | CASSSPGLGGYTF
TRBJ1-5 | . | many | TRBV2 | TGTGCCAGCAGTGACCTGGAGAATCAGCCCCAGCATTTT | CASSDLENQPQHF
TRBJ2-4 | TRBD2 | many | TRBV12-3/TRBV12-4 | TGTGCCAGCGATGCTAAATCGACTAGCGGGATGACCGACATTCAGTACTTC | CASDAKSTSGMTDIQYF
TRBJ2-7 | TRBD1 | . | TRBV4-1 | TGCGCCAGCAGCCAAGGGCCCGGGACAGGGGGCGATCCCTACGAGCAGTACTTC | CASSQGPGTGGDPYEQYF
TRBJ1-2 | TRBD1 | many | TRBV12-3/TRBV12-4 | TGTGCCAGCAGTCGAGATACAGGGGAGGGCTACACCTTC | CASSRDTGEGYTF
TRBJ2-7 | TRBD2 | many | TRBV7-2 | TGTGCCAGCAGCCCCGGGACTAGCGGGTTCTCCTACGAGCAGTACTTC | CASSPGTSGFSYEQYF
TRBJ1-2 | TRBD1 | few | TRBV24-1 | TGTGCCACCAGTGAGGGGACAGGAATCAACTATGGCTACACCTTC | CATSEGTGINYGYTF
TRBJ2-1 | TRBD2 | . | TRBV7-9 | TGTGCCAGCAGCACCCCCGGGGGACTAGCGGGAGGGCCTTCCTACAATGAGCAGTTCTTC | CASSTPGGLAGGPSYNEQFF
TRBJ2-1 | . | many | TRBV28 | TGTGCCAGCAGTTCCAGCGCATCCCACAATGAGCAGTTCTTC | CASSSSASHNEQFF
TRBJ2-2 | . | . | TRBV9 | TGTGCCAGCAGCGTAGTCGCAGGGTCGGGGGAGCTGTTTTTT | CASSVVAGSGELFF
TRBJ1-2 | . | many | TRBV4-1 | TGCGCCAGCAGCCAAGCGTGGACAGCTAACTATGGCTACACCTTC | CASSQAWTANYGYTF
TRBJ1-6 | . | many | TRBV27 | TGTGCCAGCAGTTCTGGTCCCATTAATTCACCCCTCCACTTT | CASSSGPINSPLHF
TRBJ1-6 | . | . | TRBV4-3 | TGCGCCAGCAGCCAAGACAGGGTCTCACCCCTCCACTTT | CASSQDRVSPLHF
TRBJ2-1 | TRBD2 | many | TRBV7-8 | TGTGCCAGCAGCTTTGGACTAGCGGGAGATCGGTACAATGAGCAGTTCTTC | CASSFGLAGDRYNEQFF
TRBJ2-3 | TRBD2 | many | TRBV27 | TGTGCCAGCAGTTTGGGATCTCTAGCGGGAGCAGGCACAGATACGCAGTATTTT | CASSLGSLAGAGTDTQYF
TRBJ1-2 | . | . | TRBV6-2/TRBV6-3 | TGTGCCAGCAGTGAAAGTCAGAACTATGGCTACACCTTC | CASSESQNYGYTF
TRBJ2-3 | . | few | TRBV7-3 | TGTGCCAGCAGCCCATCATCCGGGCCGGATACGCAGTATTTT | CASSPSSGPDTQYF
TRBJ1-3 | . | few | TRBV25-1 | TGTGCCAGCAGTCGGGACGGCGCCTCTGGAAACACCATATATTTT | CASSRDGASGNTIYF
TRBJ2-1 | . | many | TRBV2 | TGTGCCATCAAACAGGGTAATGAGCAGTTCTTC | CAIKQGNEQFF
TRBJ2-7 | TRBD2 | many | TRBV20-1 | TGCAGTGCCCCACCGGGACTAGCGGGATACGAGCAGTACTTC | CSAPPGLAGYEQYF